Shown below are 7 T cell receptor beta chains from a single sample sequenced in a study of T cell responses to AZD1222 COVID-19 vaccine. Here immunoSEQ multiplex PCR was the method, and the copy in TCRdb shows in-frame clones only, minus some. The repertoire holds some 110,000 clones, more than 80% seen once, with roughly 4% in the top ten. The specimen comprised peripheral blood, sampled 28 days after the second AZD1222 dose. Every receptor here comes from an adult who received the AZD1222 COVID-19 vaccine.

The chain employs TRBV27 and TRBJ2-7; D possibly corresponds to TRBD1 (5 bases). V was shortened by 6 bases and J by 0 bases, with 18 bases between the two germline ends. The germline CDR1 and CDR2 sequences are MNHEY and SMNVEV (reference sequence). The CDR3 extends over 16 amino acids. CDR3 residues: CASSYRADTGSYEQYF. The CDR3 DNA follows: TGTGCCAGCAGCTATAGGGCGGACACCGGCTCCTACGAGCAGTACTTC.

The V and J genes are TRBV5-5 and TRBJ2-7, with D maybe TRBD1 (8 bases). Trimming left V 4 bases short and J 1 base short, with 27 bases between. CDR1 and CDR2 from the germline V gene are SGHKS and YYEKEE (reference sequence). The CDR3 consists of 19 residues. CDR3: CASSLNGAQGEGASYEQYF. DNA of the CDR3: TGTGCCAGCAGCCTAAACGGGGCACAGGGGGAGGGAGCGTCCTACGAGCAGTACTTC.

The count of this clone is one. V usage is TRBV19 and J usage is TRBJ1-2; D call uncertain. Trimming pared 6 bases from V and 4 bases from J, leaving 24 bases between. Germline CDR1 and CDR2: LNHDA and SQIVND (reference sequence). The CDR3 has 17 residues. The CDR3 DNA follows: TGTGCCAGTAGCCTCTCCTCGACGGTTATCAGACCCTATGGCTACACCTTC. Translated: CASSLSSTVIRPYGYTF.

In this sample, this clone turned up a few times. Here the CDR3 DNA reads TGTGCCAGCAGCCTCGGGCGGGCGGGGCGCTCCTACAATGAGCAGTTCTTC. Amino acid sequence: CASSLGRAGRSYNEQFF. The chain is built from TRBV5-4 and TRBJ2-1; possible D gene TRBD2, 6 bases. CDR1 is SGHNT and CDR2 is YYREEE in the germline V gene (reference sequence). V lost 4 bases, J lost 0 bases, and 17 bases lay in between. The CDR3 has 17 residues.

The DNA for the CDR3 is TGTGCCAGCAGTGAAAGGCTCTCCTATAATTCACCCCTCCACTTT. Protein product: CASSERLSYNSPLHF. The V call is TRBV6-4, the J call TRBJ1-6; the D is unclear. CDR3 length: 15 amino acids. V was clipped by 3 bases and J by 0 bases, with 6 bases between them. The germline V gene encodes CDR1 MRHNA and CDR2 SNTAGT.

The V and J genes are TRBV5-1 and TRBJ2-6; D is unclear. Germline V gene data show CDR1 as SGHRS and CDR2 as YFSETQ. Trimming cost V 4 bases and J 0 bases, with 8 bases left between them. This CDR3 has 15 residues. CDR3 coding DNA: TGCGCCAGCAGCGCCTTCAACTCTGGGGCCAACGTCCTGACTTTC. It encodes CASSAFNSGANVLTF.

J is TRBJ1-5 and V is TRBV19; 8 bases are shared with TRBD1. The V segment lost 1 base and the J segment 4 bases; nucleotides outside the gene matches: 3. This CDR3 region has 15 residues. Looked up from germline, CDR1 is LNHDA and CDR2 is SQIVND (reference sequence). CDR3 amino acids: CASSIGTGRNQPQHF. For the CDR3, the DNA is TGTGCCAGTAGTATAGGGACAGGGAGAAATCAGCCCCAGCATTTT.